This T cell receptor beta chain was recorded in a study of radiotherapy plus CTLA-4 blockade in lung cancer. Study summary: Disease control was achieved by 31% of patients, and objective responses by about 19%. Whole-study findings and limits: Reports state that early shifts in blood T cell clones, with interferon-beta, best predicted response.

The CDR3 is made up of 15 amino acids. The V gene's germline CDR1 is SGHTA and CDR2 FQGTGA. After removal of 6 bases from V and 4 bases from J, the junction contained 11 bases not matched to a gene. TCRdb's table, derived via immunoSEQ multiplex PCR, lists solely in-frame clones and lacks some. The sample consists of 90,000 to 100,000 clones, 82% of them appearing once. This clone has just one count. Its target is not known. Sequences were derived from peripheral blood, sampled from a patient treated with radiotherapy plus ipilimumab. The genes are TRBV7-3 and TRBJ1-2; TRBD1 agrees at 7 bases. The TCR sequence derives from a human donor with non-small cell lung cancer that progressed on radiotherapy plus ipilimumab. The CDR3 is CASRKETGFSYGYTF. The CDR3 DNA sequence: TGTGCCAGCAGGAAAGAGACAGGGTTTAGCTATGGCTACACCTTC.